These 23 T cell receptor beta chains came from one sample sequenced in a study of beta chain features in type 1 diabetes (dated 2018 in TCRdb). Library preparation was by the immunoSEQ multiplex PCR assay. All of the isolated RNA was reverse transcribed with the High Capacity cDNA Reverse Transcription Kit, so expressed TCRB transcripts were sequenced. This immuneACCESS table, as held by TCRdb, lists in-frame sequences with V and J called but not all clones. Of the missing ones, under half trace to an unresolved V gene in checked studies; the others have no known cause. This sample is represented by 350,000 or so clones; about 20% of them were singletons. In total, the top ten clones hold about 0.045% of the sample. The sample consisted of naive CD4+ T cells from blood. What the cell subset or site label conveys for this sample: true naive CD4+ T cells. The receptors here all came from a woman aged 18-29 years in good health.

This clone has only a few counts. The rearrangement links TRBV13 to TRBJ1-1; no clear D gene. The CDR3 totals 14 residues. Germline V gives CDR1 PRHDT, CDR2 FYEKMQ (reference sequence). Trimming left V 5 bases short and J 5 bases short, with 15 bases between. The CDR3 loop is CASSPPVPGTEAFF. The DNA of the CDR3 is TGTGCCAGCAGCCCACCCGTTCCGGGAACTGAAGCTTTCTTT.

The rearrangement joins TRBV10-3 to TRBJ1-2; 12 bases are shared with TRBD1. Germline-derived CDR1 and CDR2 are ENHRY and SYGVKD. The CDR3 runs 15 residues. With V trimmed by 3 bases and J by 8 bases, 7 bases remained unmatched. Here the CDR3 reads CAISDWDRGPEGYTF. CDR3 DNA sequence: TGTGCCATCAGTGATTGGGACAGGGGGCCTGAGGGCTACACCTTC.

The chain uses TRBV29-1 and TRBJ2-1, with D maybe TRBD2 (5 bases). V shed 6 bases and J shed 0 bases, with 15 bases lying between them. There are 15 residues in the CDR3. The germline V gene has CDR1 SQVTM and CDR2 ANQGSEA. The CDR3 sequence: CSVGRTLSSYNEQFF. The CDR3 DNA reads TGCAGCGTCGGCAGGACTCTGAGCTCCTACAATGAGCAGTTCTTC.

In regard to this clone: In the same sample, other DNA sequences code for this CDR3. The rearrangement uses TRBV5-1 and TRBJ1-5; maybe TRBD1 (5 bases). The CDR3 runs to 14 residues. CDR1 SGHRS and CDR2 YFSETQ come from the germline V gene. Between the trimmed V and J ends, which lost 2 bases and 4 bases, there was a span of 10 bases. This CDR3 reads CASSLGEGNQPQHF. CDR3 bases: TGCGCCAGCAGCTTAGGGGAAGGAAATCAGCCCCAGCATTTT.

The rearrangement joins TRBV21-1 to TRBJ2-7; TRBD1, as called in the table, went unchecked against the DNA. TRBV21-1 is shown as a pseudogene. This CDR3 is 17 amino acids long. CDR3 residues: CASSKTVRAGQTYEQYF. CDR3 bases: TGTGCCAGCAGCAAAACGGTTAGGGCGGGACAGACCTACGAGCAGTACTTC.

The gene calls are TRBV29-1 and TRBJ2-5; the match to TRBD2 covers 11 bases. V was clipped by 1 base and J by 5 bases; unmatched bases: 6. The CDR3 covers 15 residues. The germline CDR1 and CDR2 sequences are SQVTM and ANQGSEA. The DNA for the CDR3 is TGCAGCGTTGAAGGGGCTAGCGGGGGGTCGGAGACCCAGTACTTC. It translates to CSVEGASGGSETQYF.

This rearrangement joins TRBV5-1 to TRBJ2-5, with D possibly being TRBD2 (5 bases). The V end was cut by 1 base, the J end by 3 bases, with 7 bases between. Germline V gives CDR1 SGHRS, CDR2 YFSETQ. CDR3 size: 13 residues. The CDR3 here is CASSLMREETQYF. The CDR3 region has the DNA TGCGCCAGCAGCTTGATGCGGGAAGAGACCCAGTACTTC.

V gene TRBV5-6 combines with J gene TRBJ2-7, with 7 nucleotides matching TRBD1. V dropped 4 bases and J dropped 0; count of bases not matched to a gene: 7. The CDR3 sequence is 15 residues long. Germline V CDR1 and CDR2: SGHDT, YYEEEE. In DNA, the CDR3 is TGTGCCAGCAGCGGGAAGGGGGACAGCTCCTACGAGCAGTACTTC. Its protein product is CASSGKGDSSYEQYF.

This sequence joins TRBV5-4 and TRBJ1-2; 7 bases are shared with TRBD1. V lost 1 base, J lost 7 bases, and 10 bases stayed unmatched. Germline loops: CDR1 SGHNT, CDR2 YYREEE (reference sequence). The CDR3 is 15 residues long. CDR3 region: CASSLQQGGIAGYTF. CDR3 coding DNA: TGTGCCAGCAGCTTGCAGCAGGGGGGAATCGCTGGCTACACCTTC.

V gene TRBV5-6 combines with J gene TRBJ2-5; D possibly corresponds to TRBD1 (6 bases). CDR1 is SGHDT, CDR2 YYEEEE, per germline. The CDR3 loop spans 14 amino acids. The germline V and J ends were trimmed by 6 bases and 2 bases, with 14 bases remaining between them. CDR3 residues: CASIVRGWQETQYF. CDR3 coding DNA: TGTGCCAGCATCGTGAGGGGGTGGCAAGAGACCCAGTACTTC.

This clone was detected a few times. The chain joins TRBV13 to TRBJ2-4, with 7 bases that match TRBD1. V was pared by 0 bases and J by 0 bases, with 2 bases of the junction left unmatched. Germline CDR1 reads PRHDT; CDR2 reads FYEKMQ (reference sequence). There are 16 residues in the CDR3. The CDR3 spells CASSLGDRIAKNIQYF. CDR3 in DNA: TGTGCCAGCAGCTTAGGGGACAGGATAGCCAAAAACATTCAGTACTTC.

V is TRBV7-2 and J is TRBJ2-5, with no clear D. The CDR3 has 15 amino acids. V was trimmed by 5 bases and J by 7 bases, leaving 20 bases between them. CDR1 is SGHTA and CDR2 is FQGNSA in the germline V gene. DNA of the CDR3: TGTGCCAGCAGCCCCGGGTCGAGCCACATTAGGACCCAGTACTTC. Protein: CASSPGSSHIRTQYF.

V is TRBV15 and J is TRBJ1-2; 7 positions match TRBD1. This CDR3 spans 14 amino acids. J was trimmed by 5 bases and V by 2 bases; bases with no gene match: 5. Germline values: CDR1 LNHNV, CDR2 YYDKDF (reference sequence). CDR3 DNA sequence: TGTGCCACCAGCAGACCAACAGGGGATTATGGCTACACCTTC. Translation: CATSRPTGDYGYTF.

This clone was counted between two and nine times. This sequence joins TRBV10-3 and TRBJ2-7, with a weak D call TRBD1 (5 bases). V was trimmed by 4 bases and J by 6 bases, leaving 13 bases between them. From germline, CDR1 is ENHRY and CDR2 SYGVKD. The CDR3 spans 13 residues. The CDR3 here is CAISATGTTEQYF. DNA of the CDR3: TGTGCCATCAGTGCAACAGGCACCACCGAGCAGTACTTC.

CDR3 sequence reads: CAWSVRGERKLFF. The CDR3 DNA is TGTGCCTGGAGTGTACGGGGGGAGAGAAAACTGTTTTTT. The chain links TRBV30 to TRBJ1-4; maybe TRBD1 (5 bases). The CDR3 sequence is 13 residues long. Trimming took 0 bases from V and 10 from J, leaving 12 bases between them. CDR1 is GTSNPN, CDR2 SVGIG, per germline (reference sequence). The whole variable domain, filled in from reference TRBV30 and TRBJ1-4, reads SQTIHQWPATLVQPVGSPLSLECTVEGTSNPNLYWYRQAAGRGLQLLFYSVGIGQISSEVPQNLSASRPQDRQFILSSKKLLLSDSGFYLCAWSVRGERKLFFGSGTQLSVL.

The rearrangement uses TRBV7-3 and TRBJ2-6; D gene unclear. The V end was cut by 5 bases, the J end by 0 bases, with 5 bases between. This CDR3 comprises 14 residues. CDR1 SGHTA and CDR2 FQGTGA come from the germline V gene. In DNA, the CDR3 is TGTGCCAGCAGCCCTACCTCTGGGGCCAACGTCCTGACTTTC. It encodes CASSPTSGANVLTF.

This clone occurred a few times. The chain carries TRBV29-1 and TRBJ1-1; 8 nucleotides agree with TRBD1. The CDR3 extends over 14 amino acids. Unmatched junction bases numbered 6, after V lost 6 bases and J lost 0 bases. Germline V gene sequence: CDR1 SQVTM, CDR2 ANQGSEA. The CDR3 is CSVTGATMNTEAFF. DNA of the CDR3: TGCAGCGTGACAGGGGCTACTATGAACACTGAAGCTTTCTTT. Together with reference TRBV29-1 and TRBJ1-1, the CDR3 gives the full variable domain: SAVISQKPSRDICQRGTSLTIQCQVDSQVTMMFWYRQQPGQSLTLIATANQGSEATYESGFVIDKFPISRPNLTFSTLTVSNMSPEDSSIYLCSVTGATMNTEAFFGQGTRLTVV.

This clone has just a few counts. The chain is built from TRBV4-1 and TRBJ1-4; D perhaps matches TRBD1 (5 bases). Germline-derived CDR1 and CDR2 are MGHRA and YSYEKL. Trimming pared 0 bases from V and 10 bases from J, leaving 9 bases between. The CDR3 is 13 residues long. CDR3 in amino acids: CASSQEAGGKLFF. The CDR3 coding sequence is TGCGCCAGCAGCCAAGAAGCGGGGGGAAAACTGTTTTTT.

This clone showed up just a few times. The rearrangement links TRBV29-1 to TRBJ1-1; D uncertain. V was shortened by 2 bases and J by 0 bases, with 7 bases between the two germline ends. The germline V gene encodes CDR1 SQVTM and CDR2 ANQGSEA. This CDR3 has 13 residues. This chain's CDR3 is CSVEPRLNTEAFF. In DNA, the CDR3 is TGCAGCGTTGAACCCAGGCTGAACACTGAAGCTTTCTTT. Drawing the rest from reference TRBV29-1 and TRBJ1-1, the complete variable domain is SAVISQKPSRDICQRGTSLTIQCQVDSQVTMMFWYRQQPGQSLTLIATANQGSEATYESGFVIDKFPISRPNLTFSTLTVSNMSPEDSSIYLCSVEPRLNTEAFFGQGTRLTVV.

This clone turned up a few times. V gene TRBV30 combines with J gene TRBJ1-2, with D uncertain. V lost 2 bases and J lost 6, with 22 bases in between. The germline gives CDR1 GTSNPN, CDR2 SVGIG (reference sequence). CDR3 length: 16 amino acids. CDR3 sequence reads: CAWSLTWEDGSNGYTF. Here the CDR3 DNA reads TGTGCCTGGAGTCTCACGTGGGAGGATGGTTCTAATGGCTACACCTTC.

A few counts support this clone. The same CDR3 arises from other DNA sequences in this sample as well. V gene TRBV30 combines with J gene TRBJ1-1, with a tentative D call TRBD1 (6 bases). The CDR3 loop spans 14 amino acids. V lost 0 bases and J lost 0, with 8 bases in between. From germline, CDR1 is GTSNPN and CDR2 SVGIG (reference sequence). DNA for the CDR3: TGTGCCTGGAGTGTGGGGACAATGAACACTGAAGCTTTCTTT. It codes for CAWSVGTMNTEAFF.

This clone was observed a handful of times. The V call is TRBV5-1, the J call TRBJ1-2; 8 bases match TRBD1. Per germline, CDR1 SGHRS and CDR2 YFSETQ. The CDR3 sequence is 15 residues long. The V gene end was trimmed by 0 bases and the J gene end by 3 bases; junction bases not matched to a gene: 4. The CDR3 loop reads CASSLEAGGDYGYTF. CDR3 sequence (DNA): TGCGCCAGCAGCTTGGAGGCAGGGGGCGACTATGGCTACACCTTC. Using reference TRBV5-1 and TRBJ1-2 for the parts outside the CDR3, the full variable domain is KAGVTQTPRYLIKTRGQQVTLSCSPISGHRSVSWYQQTPGQGLQFLFEYFSETQRNKGNFPGRFSGRQFSNSRSEMNVSTLELGDSALYLCASSLEAGGDYGYTFGSGTRLTVV.

The genes are TRBV11-3 and TRBJ2-5; D unresolved. The CDR3 totals 13 residues. Germline CDR1 SGHNT, CDR2 YENEEA. Trimming cost V 3 bases and J 5 bases, with 10 bases left between them. This CDR3 reads CASSFRGEETQYF. As DNA, the CDR3 is TGTGCCAGCAGCTTCCGAGGCGAGGAGACCCAGTACTTC.